The text below deals with one T cell receptor beta chain. Antigen specificity is unknown. Libraries were prepared by immunoSEQ multiplex PCR; TCRdb keeps only in-frame clonotypes and omits some of them. The sample holds about 89,000 clones, just over 90% seen once. The CDR3 is 13 residues long. V was cut by 4 bases and J by 0 bases, with 3 bases left in between. Germline V gene sequence: CDR1 SGHTA, CDR2 FQGNSA. This sample is part of a study of OX40 agonist ivuxolimab in advanced cancers. About the research overall: In this cohort, patients received ivuxolimab, an agonistic anti-OX40 (CD134) antibody. Partial responses occurred in three patients (one hepatocellular carcinoma, two cutaneous melanoma).

Whole-study results and caveats: Antigen specificity remained undetermined for the expanded peripheral T cells. Expanded clones were, on average, more numerous in CD8+ T cells than in CD4+.

This TCR came from an adult with an advanced solid tumor such as melanoma, head and neck, liver or kidney cancer. The sequencing used CD4+ or CD8+ T cells sorted from blood, collected in a trial of the OX40 agonist ivuxolimab. The chain employs TRBV7-2 and TRBJ2-2, with D unclear. The CDR3 DNA sequence: TGTGCCAGCAGCTCGACGAACACCGGGGAGCTGTTTTTT. It yields the protein CASSSTNTGELFF.